The 19 T cell receptor beta chains below come from one sample, sequenced in a study of T cells after yellow fever vaccination. TCRdb reprocessed the 5' RACE reads via MiXCR and lists one record per CDR3 protein. The sample shows 200,000 to 300,000 distinct CDR3 sequences, 6.7% of them seen only once. The sample here was CD4+ T cells sorted from PBMCs, taken on the day of the yellow fever booster vaccination. The origin of the receptors is a man aged 25-40 years who received the YFV17D yellow fever vaccine.

This clonotype came up a few times. The gene calls are TRBV6-5 and TRBJ1-3; 8 nucleotides agree with TRBD1. CDR1 MNHEY and CDR2 SVGAGI come from the germline V gene. Trimming removed 6 bases from V and 0 bases from J; junction bases left unmatched: 4. The CDR3 runs 15 residues. The CDR3 sequence is CASSPGQGSGNTIYF. CDR3 coding DNA: TGTGCCAGCAGCCCAGGACAGGGCTCTGGAAACACCATATATTTT.

The V and J genes are TRBV2 and TRBJ1-3; 10 bases agree with TRBD1. Germline trimming cut 6 bases from V and 3 bases from J; bases unmatched to any gene: 2. The CDR3 sequence is 14 residues long. Per the germline V gene, CDR1 is SNHLY and CDR2 is FYNNEI. CDR3 nucleotides: TGTGCCAGCAGCGGGACAGGGGATGGAAACACCATATATTTT. Its translation: CASSGTGDGNTIYF.

V gene TRBV2 combines with J gene TRBJ2-3, with D possibly matching TRBD1 (6 bases). Germline values: CDR1 SNHLY, CDR2 FYNNEI. The V gene lost 6 bases and the J gene lost 4 bases, with 17 bases spanning the gap. The CDR3 sequence is 15 residues long. The CDR3 loop is CASSSGTISADTQYF. CDR3 bases: TGTGCCAGCAGCTCCGGGACAATAAGCGCAGATACGCAGTATTTT. Looking up the rest from reference TRBV2 and TRBJ2-3 gives the full variable domain: EPEVTQTPSHQVTQMGQEVILRCVPISNHLYFYWYRQILGQKVEFLVSFYNNEISEKSEIFDDQFSVERPDGSNFTLKIRSTKLEDSAMYFCASSSGTISADTQYFGPGTRLTVL.

The table lists this clonotype with many counts. The chain recombines TRBV7-2 with TRBJ2-3, with TRBD2 identical over 10 bases. The CDR3 has 16 amino acids. Trimming removed 5 bases from V and 5 bases from J; junction bases left unmatched: 10. Germline values: CDR1 SGHTA, CDR2 FQGNSA. The CDR3 here is CASSPSSGRGRDTQYF. The CDR3 DNA reads as TGTGCCAGCAGCCCCTCTAGCGGGAGAGGGCGAGATACGCAGTATTTT.

Ten or more counts support this clonotype. This chain uses TRBV5-1 with TRBJ2-5, with D uncertain. V gave up 2 bases and J gave up 5 bases, with 16 bases separating them. The CDR3 loop spans 15 amino acids. Germline-derived CDR1 and CDR2 are SGHRS and YFSETQ. The chain's CDR3 is CASSFNMLGQETQYF. CDR3 DNA sequence: TGCGCCAGCAGCTTTAATATGTTAGGGCAGGAGACCCAGTACTTC. Based on the CDR3 plus reference TRBV5-1 and TRBJ2-5, the full variable domain is KAGVTQTPRYLIKTRGQQVTLSCSPISGHRSVSWYQQTPGQGLQFLFEYFSETQRNKGNFPGRFSGRQFSNSRSEMNVSTLELGDSALYLCASSFNMLGQETQYFGPGTRLLVL.

This clonotype was picked up many times. The rearrangement links TRBV4-2 to TRBJ1-2; 7 nucleotides line up with TRBD1. V was clipped by 0 bases and J by 3 bases; unmatched bases: 7. Germline V gene data show CDR1 as LGHNA and CDR2 as YNFKEQ. The CDR3 runs to 16 residues. The CDR3 bases are TGTGCCAGCAGCCAAGATGAGGGGGCGCGGTACTATGGCTACACCTTC. It codes for CASSQDEGARYYGYTF.

The chain uses TRBV20-1 and TRBJ2-2; D is possibly TRBD2 (6 bases). The V gene's germline CDR1 is DFQATT and CDR2 SNEGSKA (reference sequence). The ends were cut back, 0 bases at V and 2 bases at J, with 13 bases in the middle. CDR3 length: 16 residues. The CDR3 DNA reads TGCAGTGCTAGAGATGGGATCGGGAGAAACACCGGGGAGCTGTTTTTT. As protein: CSARDGIGRNTGELFF.

This clonotype has just a few counts. The J gene is TRBJ2-7, the V gene TRBV20-1; TRBD2 is a possible D gene (5 bases). Between the trimmed V and J ends, which lost 5 bases and 12 bases, there was a span of 17 bases. Germline values: CDR1 DFQATT, CDR2 SNEGSKA (reference sequence). The length of the CDR3 is 11 residues. Here the CDR3 DNA reads TGCAGTGCTGCCCTCGGGGAGCAGGTGTACTTC. Its protein is CSAALGEQVYF.

This clonotype turned up a few times. V usage is TRBV7-2 and J usage is TRBJ2-7; 8 nucleotides agree with TRBD2. V lost 6 bases to trimming and J lost 7 bases; unmatched junction nucleotides: 11. Germline lookup yields CDR1 SGHTA and CDR2 FQGNSA. CDR3 length equals 14 residues. In DNA, the CDR3 is TGTGCCAGCAGTCCCGGGACTAGAGCTTTAGAGCAGTACTTC. Translated: CASSPGTRALEQYF. Filled out from reference TRBV7-2 and TRBJ2-7, the complete variable domain reads GAGVSQSPSNKVTEKGKDVELRCDPISGHTALYWYRQSLGQGLEFLIYFQGNSAPDKSGLPSDRFSAERTGGSVSTLTIQRTQQEDSAVYLCASSPGTRALEQYFGPGTRLTVT.

The chain couples TRBV29-1 to TRBJ1-2, with D perhaps matching TRBD1 (6 bases). The ends were cut back, 5 bases at V and 2 bases at J, with 9 bases in the middle. This CDR3 has 12 residues. Germline V gene data show CDR1 as SQVTM and CDR2 as ANQGSEA. The DNA for the CDR3 is TGCAGCGTTCGACAGGAGAACTATGGCTACACCTTC. Protein: CSVRQENYGYTF.

CDR3 in DNA: TGTGCCAGCAGCTTCAGACTAGCGGGACGCAGTAGCTCCTACGAGCAGTACTTC. Translated, it gives CASSFRLAGRSSSYEQYF. The rearrangement uses TRBV11-2 and TRBJ2-7; 11 nucleotides line up with TRBD2. The CDR3 length is 18 residues. CDR1 and CDR2 from the germline V gene are SGHAT and FQNNGV. V lost 3 bases to trimming and J lost 0 bases; unmatched junction nucleotides: 10.

The sample holds many counts of this clonotype. This CDR3 reads CSSVSYYGYTF. The DNA of the CDR3 is TGCAGCAGCGTCTCCTACTATGGCTACACCTTC. The chain employs TRBV29-1 and TRBJ1-2; D unresolved. The germline gives CDR1 SQVTM, CDR2 ANQGSEA. This CDR3 contains 11 residues. V dropped 8 bases and J dropped 3 bases, with 10 bases sitting between them.

This clonotype has a handful of counts. The CDR3 is CASSLVQDGQNTEAFF. The DNA for the CDR3 is TGTGCCAGCAGCTTAGTCCAGGACGGACAGAACACTGAAGCTTTCTTT. This chain joins TRBV7-6 and TRBJ1-1; tentatively, D is TRBD1 (5 bases). The CDR3 runs 16 residues. The V end was cut by 1 base, the J end by 1 base, with 13 bases between. Germline V gene lookup returns CDR1 SGHVS and CDR2 FNYEAQ.

V is TRBV7-2 and J is TRBJ2-7; D may be TRBD2 (5 bases). The germline V gene encodes CDR1 SGHTA and CDR2 FQGNSA. Trimming removed 1 base from V and 0 bases from J, with 13 bases in between. This CDR3 is 16 amino acids long. Written as DNA, the CDR3 is TGTGCCAGCAGCTTAGTGGGGTGGGAGTCCTCCTACGAGCAGTACTTC. Translated: CASSLVGWESSYEQYF.

This clonotype has ten or more counts. The J gene is TRBJ2-1, the V gene TRBV6-5, with 11 positions matching TRBD2. The CDR3 is 19 amino acids. V was pared by 2 bases and J by 0 bases, with 9 bases of the junction left unmatched. Germline CDR1 and CDR2: MNHEY and SVGAGI. The CDR3 sequence: CASSYPKVAGGSSYNEQFF. CDR3 sequence (DNA): TGTGCCAGCAGTTACCCGAAGGTAGCGGGAGGGAGCTCCTACAATGAGCAGTTCTTC.

V gene TRBV4-3 combines with J gene TRBJ2-2; D unresolved. In germline, CDR1 is LGHNA, CDR2 YSLEER. CDR3 length: 15 amino acids. The V gene lost 1 base and the J gene lost 0 bases, with 6 bases spanning the gap. CDR3 sequence: CASSQVVPNTGELFF. For the CDR3, the DNA is TGCGCCAGCAGCCAAGTGGTCCCGAACACCGGGGAGCTGTTTTTT.

This clonotype was counted a few times. J is TRBJ2-7 and V is TRBV3-1; D might be TRBD2 (5 bases). The CDR3 extends over 11 amino acids. From germline, CDR1 is LGHDT and CDR2 YNNKEL (reference sequence). The V end was cut by 5 bases, the J end by 7 bases, with 9 bases between. In nucleotides, the CDR3 is TGTGCCAGCAGCACCCGAGGGGAGCAGTACTTC. Translated, it gives CASSTRGEQYF.

This clonotype was recorded many times. CDR3 amino acids: CASSLGGARYNEQFF. The CDR3 nucleotides read TGTGCCAGCAGTTTGGGCGGGGCCCGCTACAATGAGCAGTTCTTC. The chain carries TRBV12-3 or TRBV12-4 and TRBJ2-1, with D maybe TRBD2 (6 bases). With 3 bases removed from V and 3 bases from J, the gap between germline ends came to 12 bases. This CDR3 spans 15 amino acids.

This clonotype was seen many times. This chain links TRBV6-2 or TRBV6-3 with TRBJ1-3; TRBD1 agrees at 7 bases. V trimming: 6 bases; J trimming: 0 bases; junction bases outside the gene matches: 5. Per germline, CDR1 MNHEY and CDR2 SVGEGT. This CDR3 has 15 amino acids. The CDR3 bases are TGTGCCAGCAGCCCGGGGACAGCCTCTGGAAACACCATATATTTT. This codes for CASSPGTASGNTIYF.